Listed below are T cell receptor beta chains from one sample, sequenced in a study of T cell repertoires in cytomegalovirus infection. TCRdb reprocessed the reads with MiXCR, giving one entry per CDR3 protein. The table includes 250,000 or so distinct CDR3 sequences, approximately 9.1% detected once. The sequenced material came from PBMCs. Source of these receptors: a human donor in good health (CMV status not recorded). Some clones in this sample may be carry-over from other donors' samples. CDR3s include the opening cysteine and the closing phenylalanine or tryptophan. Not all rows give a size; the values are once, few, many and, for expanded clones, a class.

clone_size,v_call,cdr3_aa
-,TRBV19,CASPPGDRGGNQPRHF
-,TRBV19,CASSLRGSGTYNEQFF
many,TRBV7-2,CASSQNRGPNLNTEAFF
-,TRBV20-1,CSASTGTSGTYEQYF
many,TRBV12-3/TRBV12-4,CASSLGTNQPQHF
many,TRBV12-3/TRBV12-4,CASSPDYEQFF
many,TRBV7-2,CASSRTVSYQPQHF
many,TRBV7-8,CASSLKWDSRNSPLHF
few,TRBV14,CASSQEGPGANVLTF
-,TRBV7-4,CASSSVDQPQHF
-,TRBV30,CAWSLAGRSFF
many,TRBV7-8,CASSLAGTGGILYGYTF
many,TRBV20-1,CSARDSDKENYGYTF
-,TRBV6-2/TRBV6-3,CASSWAGTANTEAFF
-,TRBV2,CASSESGGQTGELFF
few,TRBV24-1,CATSETGTGEKAFF